This T cell receptor (beta chain) is from a study of cytomegalovirus exposure and HLA in healthy donors. Trimming took 0 bases from V and 3 from J; bases not matched to a gene: 5. The germline gives CDR1 MNHEY, CDR2 SMNVEV (reference sequence). This CDR3 region has 16 residues. Findings and limits, study-wide: For most TCR sequences rarity was the rule, although some public TCRs occurred in many donors. A later analysis associated 16,000 or so TCR beta sequences with HLA alleles at a 0.05 false discovery rate.

The PCR had 60 Vbeta and 13 Jbeta primers. TCRdb's table, derived via immunoSEQ multiplex PCR, lists solely in-frame clones and lacks some. This table has roughly 120,000 clones, 8% to 9.5% appearing once. This clone has a handful of counts. Its matching antigen is unknown. This clonotype originated in a man aged 35 to 55 in good health and CMV-seronegative. The specimen sequenced was PBMCs. V is TRBV27 and J is TRBJ1-1; 9 bases match TRBD1. CDR3 in amino acids: CASSLSRRTGDTEAFF. CDR3 sequence (DNA): TGTGCCAGCAGTTTATCGCGGAGGACAGGGGACACTGAAGCTTTCTTT.